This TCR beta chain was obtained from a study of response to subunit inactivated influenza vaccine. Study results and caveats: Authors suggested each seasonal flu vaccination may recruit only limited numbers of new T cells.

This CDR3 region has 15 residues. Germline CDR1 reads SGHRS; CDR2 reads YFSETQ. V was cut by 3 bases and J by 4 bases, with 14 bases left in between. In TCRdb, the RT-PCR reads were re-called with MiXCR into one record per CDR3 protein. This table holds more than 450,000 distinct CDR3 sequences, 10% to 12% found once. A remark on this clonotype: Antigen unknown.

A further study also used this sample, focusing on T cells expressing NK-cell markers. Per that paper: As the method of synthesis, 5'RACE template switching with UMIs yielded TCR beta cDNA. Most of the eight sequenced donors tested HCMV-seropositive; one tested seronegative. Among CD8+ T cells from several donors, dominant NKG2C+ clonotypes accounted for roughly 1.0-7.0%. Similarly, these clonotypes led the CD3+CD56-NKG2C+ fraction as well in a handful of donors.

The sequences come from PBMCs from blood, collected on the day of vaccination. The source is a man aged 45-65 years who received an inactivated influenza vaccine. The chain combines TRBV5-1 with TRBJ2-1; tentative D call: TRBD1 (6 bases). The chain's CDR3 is CASSSTGNPYNEQFF. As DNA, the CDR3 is TGCGCCAGCAGCTCTACAGGGAATCCATACAATGAGCAGTTCTTC.